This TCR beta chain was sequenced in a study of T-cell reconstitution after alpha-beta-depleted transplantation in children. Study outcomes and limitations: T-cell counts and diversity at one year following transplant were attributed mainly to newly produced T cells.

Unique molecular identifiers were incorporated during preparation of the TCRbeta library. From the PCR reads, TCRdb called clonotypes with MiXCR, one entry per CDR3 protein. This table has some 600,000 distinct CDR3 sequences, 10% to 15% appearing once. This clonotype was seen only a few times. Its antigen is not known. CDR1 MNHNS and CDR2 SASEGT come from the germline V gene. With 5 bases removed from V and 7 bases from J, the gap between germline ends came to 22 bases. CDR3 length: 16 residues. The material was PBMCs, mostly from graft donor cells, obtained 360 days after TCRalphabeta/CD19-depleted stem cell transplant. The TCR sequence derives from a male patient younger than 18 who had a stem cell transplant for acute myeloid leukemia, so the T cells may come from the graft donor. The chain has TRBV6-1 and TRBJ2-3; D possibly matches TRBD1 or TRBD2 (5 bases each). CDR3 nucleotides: TGTGCCAGCAGTCCCCGCGGACGTAGAGGGGAGCATACGCAGTATTTT. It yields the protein CASSPRGRRGEHTQYF.